The clone carrying this T cell receptor (beta chain) was seen more than once but under ten times. The CDR3 covers 15 residues. Losses at the gene ends were 5 bases for V and 7 bases for J; bases not matched to a gene: 5. The sample is drawn from a study of early T cells in non-severe SARS-CoV-2 infection. MiXCR was run by TCRdb on the 5' RACE reads, yielding one entry per CDR3 protein. Among roughly 120,000 distinct CDR3 sequences, around 14% were seen once, and the ten largest hold just over 20%. The receptor's source is an adult who was a healthcare worker with PCR-confirmed SARS-CoV-2 infection or an uninfected control (not recorded which). The chain recombines TRBV12-3 or TRBV12-4 with TRBJ2-1; 13 bases align to TRBD2. The sequencing sample was made of whole blood. The CDR3 spells CASSNGLAGANEQFF. The CDR3, as DNA: TGTGCCAGCAGTAACGGACTAGCGGGGGCGAATGAGCAGTTCTTC.